This entry is about one T cell receptor (beta chain). The antigen is undetermined. Primers included in the PCR were 60 Vbeta and 13 Jbeta primers. The repertoire was sequenced with immunoSEQ multiplex PCR; TCRdb's copy has only in-frame clones and lacks some. The sample holds about 98,000 clones, roughly 70% seen once. CDR1 is MNHEY and CDR2 is SMNVEV in the germline V gene (reference sequence). Trimming removed 5 bases at V and 8 bases at J, with 18 bases between. The CDR3 is 14 amino acids. The data stem from a study of cytomegalovirus exposure and HLA in healthy donors. Overall study results and limits: Exclusion as indistinguishable affected some V segments, including TRBV6-2 and TRBV6-3. Earlier analysis yielded a pattern in which most TCR beta V segments were productive about 90% or about 30% of the time. A missense variant in DCLRE1C was later tied to TCR beta V- and J-gene trimming.

Sequencing input: PBMCs. The chain uses TRBV27 and TRBJ1-2; D call uncertain. This sequence originates from a male donor in good health and CMV-seronegative. In DNA, the CDR3 is TGTGCCAGCAGTAATTTGGGAGAATTCATGGGCTACACCTTC. Residues: CASSNLGEFMGYTF.